The rows below give T cell receptor beta chains drawn from one sample of a study of cytomegalovirus exposure and HLA in healthy donors. Only in-frame clones appear in the TCRdb table, and some are missing; sequencing was by immunoSEQ multiplex PCR. The sample includes roughly 140,000 clones, over 75% of them seen just once. Sequenced: PBMCs. These receptors were collected from a male donor in good health and CMV-seronegative. CDR3s include the opening cysteine and the closing phenylalanine or tryptophan. The order of the fields is J gene, clone size, V gene, D gene, CDR3 DNA, CDR3 protein. A D gene is named only where the DNA matches it firmly. Size is stated for part of the rows, as once, few or many counts, or as a class when the clone is expanded.

TRBJ2-7,.,TRBV9,TRBD2,TGTGCCAGCGGACCCTCTAGCGGGGGGTTTGAGCAGTACTTC,CASGPSSGGFEQYF
TRBJ1-1,.,TRBV2,TRBD1,TGTGCCAGCAAGGCACGGGACAGGAACACTGAAGCTTTCTTT,CASKARDRNTEAFF
TRBJ2-3,.,TRBV9,.,TGTGCCAGCAGCGTGGGAGACTTTGACACAGATACGCAGTATTTT,CASSVGDFDTDTQYF
TRBJ2-7,few,TRBV5-1,.,TGCGCCAGCAGCTACTCAGGGTCCTACGAGCAGTACTTC,CASSYSGSYEQYF
TRBJ2-1,.,TRBV27,TRBD2,TGTGCCAGCAGTCCCGGGACTAGCGGTAGGGCCCGGTTCTTC,CASSPGTSGRARFF
TRBJ1-1,.,TRBV25-1,TRBD1,TGTGCCAGCAGTGTATGGGACAGGGGCGATAACACTGAAGCTTTCTTT,CASSVWDRGDNTEAFF
TRBJ2-5,.,TRBV5-4,.,TGTGCCAGCAGCCCAGGAGGCCAGCAAGAGACCCAGTACTTC,CASSPGGQQETQYF
TRBJ1-6,.,TRBV6-1,.,TGTGCCAGCAACATGAAGCAGGGCCCGAGGCCCCACTTT,CASNMKQGPRPHF
TRBJ2-7,.,TRBV6-1,.,TGTGCCAGCAGTGAAGTGGGGCACCAATCCTACGAGCAGTACTTC,CASSEVGHQSYEQYF
TRBJ2-7,once,TRBV15,TRBD1,TGTGCCACCAGCAGGGGAACAGGGGATCGTCGCTACGAGCAGTACTTC,CATSRGTGDRRYEQYF
TRBJ1-1,.,TRBV11-3,.,TGTGCCAGCAGGAGCAGGGTAAACACTGAAGCTTTCTTT,CASRSRVNTEAFF
TRBJ1-1,once,TRBV2,.,TGTGCCAGCAGGACGTTACAGGGAAACACTGAAGCTTTCTTT,CASRTLQGNTEAFF
TRBJ2-3,.,TRBV28,.,TGTGCCAGCACCCGGTTAGGGGACACAGATACGCAGTATTTT,CASTRLGDTDTQYF
TRBJ2-5,.,TRBV9,TRBD2,TGTGCCAGCAGCGTAGGGGGAGGGGAGCAGTACTTC,CASSVGGGEQYF
TRBJ2-3,.,TRBV7-8,.,TGTGCCAGCACCATTCTGATAGCGGACGAATCCAACACAGATACGCAGTATTTT,CASTILIADESNTDTQYF
TRBJ2-3,.,TRBV6-5,.,TGTGCCAGCAGTCAGGGACTCAGCGGAGATACGCAGTATTTT,CASSQGLSGDTQYF
TRBJ2-3,.,TRBV25-1,TRBD1,TGTGCCAGCAGTTGGACAGGGGTCACAGATACGCAGTATTTT,CASSWTGVTDTQYF
TRBJ2-5,.,TRBV7-9,.,TGTGCCAGCAGCTCCTATGCCGACTTAACCCAAGAGACCCAGTACTTC,CASSSYADLTQETQYF
TRBJ1-2,.,TRBV19,.,TGTGCCAGTAGTATACCGGGGTCCTATGGCTACACCTTC,CASSIPGSYGYTF
TRBJ2-7,.,TRBV11-2,TRBD2,TGTGCCAGCACGCTCGCTAGCGGCACCTACGAGCAGTACTTC,CASTLASGTYEQYF
TRBJ1-2,few,TRBV30,.,TGTGCCTGGCTGGGGGACAAAAATGGCTACACCTTC,CAWLGDKNGYTF
TRBJ2-7,.,TRBV7-2,TRBD2,TGTGCCAGCAGCTTAGGGGGGACTAACGAGCAGTACTTC,CASSLGGTNEQYF
TRBJ1-1,.,TRBV19,TRBD1,TGTGCCAGTAGTATAGATGAGGGGACAGGGAGGGCTTTCTTT,CASSIDEGTGRAFF
TRBJ2-7,.,TRBV11-3,TRBD2,TGTGCCAGCAGCTTGAGCGGGAGCGAGCAGTACTTC,CASSLSGSEQYF
TRBJ2-3,.,TRBV19,.,TGTGCCATCCGCGACTCATCCCGCACAGATACGCAGTATTTT,CAIRDSSRTDTQYF
TRBJ2-1,.,TRBV5-1,.,TGCGCCAGCAGCGGAGAGGGTGTTGGGGTTGGGAATGAGCAGTTCTTC,CASSGEGVGVGNEQFF
TRBJ1-2,.,TRBV5-1,TRBD1,TGCGCCAGCAACCGGGACAGGGACTATGGCTACACCTTC,CASNRDRDYGYTF
TRBJ2-3,once,TRBV5-4,TRBD2,TGTGCCAGCAGCTTTAGCGGGAGCTCCACAGATACGCAGTATTTT,CASSFSGSSTDTQYF